This is a list of T cell receptor beta chains from one sample in a study of early T cells in non-severe SARS-CoV-2 infection. TCRdb re-called the 5' RACE reads with MiXCR, one entry per CDR3 protein. In the table there are tens of thousands of distinct CDR3 sequences, around 4.5% of which are singletons. This specimen was whole blood, taken at baseline. Receptors originate from an adult who was a healthcare worker with PCR-confirmed SARS-CoV-2 infection or an uninfected control (not recorded which). Each CDR3 is given with its conserved first and last residue. A D gene is named only where the DNA matches it firmly. Expanded clones get a size class; other rows say once, few or many, or leave the size out.

J gene,clone size,V gene,D gene,CDR3 protein,CDR3 DNA
TRBJ1-4,few,TRBV5-4,.,CASSLGPTGGAEKLFF,TGTGCCAGCAGCTTAGGCCCTACAGGAGGGGCTGAAAAACTGTTTTTT
TRBJ2-7,few,TRBV6-6,TRBD2,CASSYSGTSGEYEQYF,TGTGCCAGCAGTTACTCGGGGACTAGCGGGGAATACGAGCAGTACTTC
TRBJ2-1,many,TRBV11-2,TRBD1,CASSRLRGRSYNEQFF,TGTGCCAGCAGTCGCCTCAGGGGGCGCTCCTACAATGAGCAGTTCTTC
TRBJ1-6,many,TRBV4-1,.,CASSQDRLMKGSPLHF,TGCGCCAGCAGCCAAGATCGGCTCATGAAGGGCTCACCCCTCCACTTT
TRBJ2-3,many,TRBV6-5,.,CASSERRADTQYF,TGTGCCAGCAGTGAGCGACGGGCAGATACGCAGTATTTT
TRBJ2-2,many,TRBV18,.,CASSPLRENTGELFF,TGTGCCAGCTCACCACTGCGGGAGAACACCGGGGAGCTGTTTTTT
TRBJ2-1,many,TRBV5-6,.,CASSLDPTSSYNEQFF,TGTGCCAGCAGCTTGGATCCCACAAGCTCCTACAATGAGCAGTTCTTC
TRBJ1-2,.,TRBV20-1,.,CSATMRGRPPNNYGYTF,TGCAGTGCTACTATGAGGGGCAGACCCCCTAATAACTATGGCTACACCTTC
TRBJ1-4,many,TRBV5-1,.,CASSFQTSPEKLFF,TGCGCCAGCAGCTTCCAGACATCCCCGGAAAAACTGTTTTTT
TRBJ2-5,.,TRBV18,.,CASSFDGETQYF,TGTGCCAGCTCCTTCGACGGAGAGACCCAGTACTTC
TRBJ2-3,many,TRBV21-1,.,CASSIFRGRTDTQYF,TGTGCCAGCAGCATCTTTCGAGGGAGGACAGATACGCAGTATTTT
TRBJ2-3,many,TRBV7-8,.,CASSPRGGLLKPADTQYF,TGTGCCAGCAGCCCCCGAGGGGGACTCCTTAAGCCGGCAGATACGCAGTATTTT
TRBJ2-3,many,TRBV12-3/TRBV12-4,TRBD1,CASSFGTGADTQYF,TGTGCCAGCAGTTTCGGGACAGGGGCAGATACGCAGTATTTT
TRBJ1-2,.,TRBV5-1,.,CASSWAGQPTNYGYTF,TGCGCCAGCAGCTGGGCCGGACAGCCGACTAACTATGGCTACACCTTC
TRBJ2-7,many,TRBV6-4,.,CASSPGTAPTEQYF,TGTGCCAGCAGTCCAGGGACGGCGCCAACCGAGCAGTACTTC
TRBJ1-3,many,TRBV9,.,CASSVQPLLDSGNTIYF,TGTGCCAGCAGCGTCCAGCCCCTACTGGACTCTGGAAACACCATATATTTT
TRBJ2-5,many,TRBV29-1,TRBD1,CSVEVYRDRGRETQYF,TGCAGCGTTGAAGTCTACCGGGACAGGGGGCGAGAGACCCAGTACTTC